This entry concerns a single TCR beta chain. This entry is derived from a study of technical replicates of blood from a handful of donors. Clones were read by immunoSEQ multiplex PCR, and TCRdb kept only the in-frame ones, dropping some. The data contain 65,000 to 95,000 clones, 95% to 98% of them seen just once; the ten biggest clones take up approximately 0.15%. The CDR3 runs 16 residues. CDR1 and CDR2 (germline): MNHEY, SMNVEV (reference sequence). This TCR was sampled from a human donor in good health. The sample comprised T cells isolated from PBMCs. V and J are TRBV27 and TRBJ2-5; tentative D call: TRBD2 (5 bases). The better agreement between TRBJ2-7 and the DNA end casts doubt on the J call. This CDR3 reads CASQPFWTDGSYEQYF. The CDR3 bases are TGTGCCAGCCAACCCTTCTGGACTGACGGGTCCTACGAGCAGTACTTC.